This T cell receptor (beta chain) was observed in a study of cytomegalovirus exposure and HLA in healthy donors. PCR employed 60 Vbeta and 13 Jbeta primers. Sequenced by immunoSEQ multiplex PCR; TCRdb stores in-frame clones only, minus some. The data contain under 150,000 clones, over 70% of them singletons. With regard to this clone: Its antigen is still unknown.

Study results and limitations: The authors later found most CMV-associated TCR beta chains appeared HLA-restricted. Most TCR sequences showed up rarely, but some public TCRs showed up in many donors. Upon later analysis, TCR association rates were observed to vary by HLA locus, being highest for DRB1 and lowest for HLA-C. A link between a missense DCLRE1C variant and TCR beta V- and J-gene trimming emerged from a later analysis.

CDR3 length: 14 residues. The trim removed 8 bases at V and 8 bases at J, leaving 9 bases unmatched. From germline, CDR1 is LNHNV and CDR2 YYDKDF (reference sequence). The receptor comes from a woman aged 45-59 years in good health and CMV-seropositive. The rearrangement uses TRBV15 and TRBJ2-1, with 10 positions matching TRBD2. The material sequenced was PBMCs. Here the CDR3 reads CATSPGLAIDEQFF. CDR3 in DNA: TGTGCCACCTCTCCGGGACTAGCGATCGATGAGCAGTTCTTC.